The T cell receptor (beta chain) described here comes from a study of shared clonotypes between healthy human individuals. Trimming at V came to 5 bases and at J to 5 bases, leaving 12 bases not matched to a gene. The CDR3 covers 15 residues. The germline V gene encodes CDR1 LNHNV and CDR2 YYDKDF (reference sequence). Method: immunoSEQ multiplex PCR; TCRdb's copy keeps in-frame clones and lacks some. Of about 380,000 clones in the sample, roughly 96% were seen once. This clone is a singleton in its sample. The chain links TRBV15 to TRBJ2-7, with 7 bases fitting TRBD2. This TCR came from a man younger than 45 in good health. The sequencing sample was made of memory CD8+ T cells sorted from blood. As to subset: CD45RO+ cells pooled with CCR7-negative TemRA cells. Here the CDR3 DNA reads TGTGCCACCAGCGGGGGAGGGCAGGGAGGTCACGAGCAGTACTTC. Protein product: CATSGGGQGGHEQYF.